This T cell receptor beta chain was retrieved from a study of shared clonotypes between healthy human individuals. This CDR3 has 13 residues. The germline V gene has CDR1 LNHDA and CDR2 SQIVND (reference sequence). V lost 3 bases to trimming and J lost 6 bases; unmatched junction nucleotides: 2. Using immunoSEQ multiplex PCR, the repertoire was profiled, and TCRdb retains in-frame clones only, with some absent. The table records roughly 550,000 clones, 95% to 96% of them present only once. Terminally differentiated effector memory CD45RA+ cells were excluded from the naive CD8 cells, which were CD45RO-negative and positively selected for CCR7.

Sequenced material: naive CD8+ T cells sorted from blood. The clonotype originates from a woman in her 30s in good health. V usage is TRBV19 and J usage is TRBJ1-2; the match to TRBD1 covers 9 bases. CDR3 loop: CASSMGQGDGYTF. The CDR3 bases are TGTGCCAGTAGTATGGGACAGGGAGATGGCTACACCTTC.